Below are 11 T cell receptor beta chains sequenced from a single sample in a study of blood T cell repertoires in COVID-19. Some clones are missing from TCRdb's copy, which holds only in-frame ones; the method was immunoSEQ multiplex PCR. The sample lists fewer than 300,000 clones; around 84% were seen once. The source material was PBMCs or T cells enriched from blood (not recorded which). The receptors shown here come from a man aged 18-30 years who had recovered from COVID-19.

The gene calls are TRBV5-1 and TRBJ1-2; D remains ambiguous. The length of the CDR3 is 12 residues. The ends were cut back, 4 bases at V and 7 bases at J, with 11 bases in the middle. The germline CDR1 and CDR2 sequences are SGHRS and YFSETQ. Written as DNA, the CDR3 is TGCGCCAGCAGCCCGCCGGGGTTTGGCTACACCTTC. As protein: CASSPPGFGYTF.

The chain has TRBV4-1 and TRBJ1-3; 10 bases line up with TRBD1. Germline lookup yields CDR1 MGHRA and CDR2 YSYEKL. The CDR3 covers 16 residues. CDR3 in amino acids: CAAAKVGTGEGNTIYF. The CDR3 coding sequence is TGCGCAGCAGCCAAGGTCGGGACAGGGGAAGGAAACACCATATATTTT.

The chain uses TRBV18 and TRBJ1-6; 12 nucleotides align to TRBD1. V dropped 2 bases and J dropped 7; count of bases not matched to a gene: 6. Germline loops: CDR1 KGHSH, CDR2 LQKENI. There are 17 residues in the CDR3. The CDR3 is CASSPNGDRGLNSPLHF. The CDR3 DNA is TGTGCCAGCTCACCAAATGGGGACAGGGGGCTGAATTCACCCCTCCACTTT.

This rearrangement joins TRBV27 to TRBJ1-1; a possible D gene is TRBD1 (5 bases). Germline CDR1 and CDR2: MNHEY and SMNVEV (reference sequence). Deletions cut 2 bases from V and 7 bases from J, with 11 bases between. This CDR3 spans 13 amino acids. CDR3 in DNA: TGTGCCAGCAGTTTAAGAGGGAGGGGTGAAGCTTTCTTT. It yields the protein CASSLRGRGEAFF.

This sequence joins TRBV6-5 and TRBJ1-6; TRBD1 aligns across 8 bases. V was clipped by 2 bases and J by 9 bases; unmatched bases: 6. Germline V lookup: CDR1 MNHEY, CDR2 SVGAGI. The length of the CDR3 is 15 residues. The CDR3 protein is CASSYTRGLGSPLHF. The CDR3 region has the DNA TGTGCCAGCAGTTACACCAGGGGGCTTGGTTCACCCCTCCACTTT.

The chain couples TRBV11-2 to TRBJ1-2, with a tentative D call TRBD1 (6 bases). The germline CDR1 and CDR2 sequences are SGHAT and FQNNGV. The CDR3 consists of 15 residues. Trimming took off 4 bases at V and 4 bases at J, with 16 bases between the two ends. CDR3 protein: CASSSLGQGSYGYTF. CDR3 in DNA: TGTGCCAGCAGCTCCCTAGGGCAGGGGAGCTATGGCTACACCTTC.

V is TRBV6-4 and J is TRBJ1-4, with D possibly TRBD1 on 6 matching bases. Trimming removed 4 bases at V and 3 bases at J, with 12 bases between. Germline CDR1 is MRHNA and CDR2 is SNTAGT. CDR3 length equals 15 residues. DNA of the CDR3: TGTGCCAGCAGTGTCAGGGGTGAGGCTAATGAAAAACTGTTTTTT. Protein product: CASSVRGEANEKLFF.

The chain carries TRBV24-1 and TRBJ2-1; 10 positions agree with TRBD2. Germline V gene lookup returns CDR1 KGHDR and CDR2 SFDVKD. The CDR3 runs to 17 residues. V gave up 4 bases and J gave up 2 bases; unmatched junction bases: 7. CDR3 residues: CATSDVTSGRTYNEQFF. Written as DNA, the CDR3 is TGTGCCACCAGTGACGTGACTAGCGGGCGTACCTACAATGAGCAGTTCTTC.

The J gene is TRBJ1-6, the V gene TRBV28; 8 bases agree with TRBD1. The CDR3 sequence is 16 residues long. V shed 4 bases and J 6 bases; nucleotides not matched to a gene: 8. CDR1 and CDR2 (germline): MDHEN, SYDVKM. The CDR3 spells CASSSRTGSPNSPLHF. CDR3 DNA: TGTGCCAGCAGTTCTCGGACAGGGTCCCCTAATTCACCCCTCCACTTT.

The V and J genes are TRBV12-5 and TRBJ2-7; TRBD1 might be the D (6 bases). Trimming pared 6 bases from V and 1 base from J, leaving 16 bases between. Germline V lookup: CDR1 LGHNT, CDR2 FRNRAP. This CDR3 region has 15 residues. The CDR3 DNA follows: TGTGCTAGTGGAATTATTAACAGGGAATCCTACGAGCAGTACTTC. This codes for CASGIINRESYEQYF.

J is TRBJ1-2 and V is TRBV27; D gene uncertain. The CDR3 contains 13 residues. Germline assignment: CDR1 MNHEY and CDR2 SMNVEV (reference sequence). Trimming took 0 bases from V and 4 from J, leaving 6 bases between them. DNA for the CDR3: TGTGCCAGCAGTTTATCGGGAGCCTATGGCTACACCTTC. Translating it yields CASSLSGAYGYTF.